The present T cell receptor (beta chain) was sequenced within a study of glioma-infiltrating T cells after dendritic cell vaccination (dated by TCRdb to the mid-2010s). Some background on the complete study: A cohort of 15 glioblastoma patients from Phase I and II dendritic cell vaccination trials was included, of whom 9 were newly diagnosed and 6 had recurrent disease. Patients received autologous tumor lysate-pulsed dendritic cell vaccination between about 2003 and 2012. The vaccine consisted of monocyte-derived dendritic cells cultured less than 9 days with IL-4 and GM-CSF, then pulsed overnight with autologous tumor lysate. Patients received three intradermal dendritic cell vaccine injections at biweekly intervals in the arm below the axilla. In glioblastoma patients vaccinated with dendritic cells, deep sequencing of TCR beta CDR3 regions served to measure the amount of tumor-infiltrating lymphocytes and to compare repertoires between tumor and blood. Survival after dendritic cell vaccination was correlated with TCR sequencing metrics such as TIL content and the overlap between tumor and blood repertoires.

To be selected, patients needed enough residual fresh-frozen tumor tissue and more than two years of available survival data. Molecular status otherwise varied across the glioblastoma patients, but none of them carried an isocitrate dehydrogenase mutation. PBMC were collected before vaccination, two weeks after the third vaccination, and at tumor progression if progression occurred. The Qiagen DNeasy Blood extraction Kit was used to extract genomic DNA. The immunoSEQ assay amplified TCRB CDR3 regions from roughly 2.1 micrograms of genomic DNA, or from all available DNA when less than that amount was available. The multiplex PCR relied on 60 forward primers for TCR V beta segments and 13 reverse primers for J beta segments. To estimate the number of reads per starting template, synthetic control templates were added to each sample at limiting dilution. Reads of 87 bp were generated by sequencing on the Illumina HiSeq System. In the paper's pipeline: To remove PCR and sequencing errors, closely related sequences were merged with a nearest neighbor algorithm. TCR overlap was defined as the percentage of unique tumor TCR beta sequences that were also found in the peripheral blood of the same patient. The table comes from immuneACCESS by way of TCRdb, which keeps in-frame sequences with V and J called. Part of the clones is missing from these tables; in studies checked, under half for an unresolved V gene and the rest for unknown reasons. V, J and clone size derive from that table, while D and trimming were established from the DNA sequence. The sample table holds under 100,000 clones, of which 70% to 90% were seen once. 2.5% to 3% of the sample goes to the ten largest clones.

Reading the germline V gene gives CDR1 LGHNT and CDR2 FRNRAP. The trim is 5 bases for V and 5 bases for J, with a gap of 18 bases between the germline ends. The CDR3 runs 15 residues from the cysteine to the phenylalanine. CDR3 DNA is the only sequence kept; it has 45 bases, read in frame from the first base. This clone appeared a single time. The antigen it binds to is not known. No quality values exist for individual bases; no much larger clone is one base distant. General findings and caveats noted by the study authors: Longer time to progression and overall survival after dendritic cell vaccination were predicted by higher estimated pretreatment TIL content. The cohort was small and heterogeneous, and full blood and tumor sets were available for few patients, with initial-recurrent tumor pairs available for even fewer patients. No direct relationship between TCR clonality and survival was found, suggesting a diverse polyclonal response may matter. The three-group TCR overlap response model was characterized as speculative, and prospective validation of the model was stated to be required.

The TCR originated in a human donor with glioblastoma. The chain links TRBV12-5 with TRBJ2-5, and possibly TRBD1, on 7 matching bases. Sequenced here: blood, sampled before dendritic cell vaccination. The DNA is TGTGCTAGTGGTCCTCCGGTCAGGGGGGCGGAGACCCAGTACTTC. It translates to CASGPPVRGAETQYF.